The following is a T cell receptor (beta chain) sequence with its context. Its recognized antigen is unknown. One base away there is no much larger clone; base qualities are not given. This sample was taken from a study of cytomegalovirus exposure and HLA in healthy donors (TCRdb year 2017). In terms of the full investigation: An earlier analysis of approximately 640 of the donors reported 250 to 300 Gb of sequence data and around 120 million unique TCR beta sequences from about 180 million T cells. An early release that covered some 640 HLA-typed donors contained around 300 gigabases of sequencing data and around 80 million unique TCR sequences. The genetic ancestry cluster associated with self-reported Caucasian donors included 65% to 90% of the roughly 400 genotyped donors. The study was designed to test whether signatures of past pathogen exposure could be identified by cataloging public T cell receptors. The study profiled the T cell repertoires of under 700 subjects by immunosequencing and related them to cytomegalovirus serostatus. Along with the 666-subject first cohort, a separate validation cohort of approximately 110 different subjects was used. High-throughput TCR immunosequencing, statistical association of individual TCRs with disease status, and machine learning were combined to predict cytomegalovirus infection status. A later analysis re-analyzed previously published TCR beta repertoires from about 730 donors and added high-resolution HLA genotyping to study TCR occurrence patterns. The later analysis used no new phenotypic data to find candidate immune exposures, relying instead on TCR beta sequences and their occurrence across donors. To decide whether each TCR beta V gene segment behaved as functional or pseudogenic, an earlier analysis of approximately 590 of the donors relied on high-throughput TCR beta sequencing. Donor age, sex, ethnicity and CMV serostatus were compiled together with the repertoire data. In a later genetic analysis, genome-wide SNP genotypes for about three fifths of the roughly 670 donors were used, and that subset was treated as a discovery cohort. Every repertoire in the discovery cohort had been generated on one and the same sequencing platform. HLA typing included class I and class II loci at four-digit resolution. The number of typed donors differed by locus: about 629-640 for A, B, C, DRB1 and DQB1; 500 to 550 for DQA1; 606 for DPA1; and some 430 for DPB1. Four or five DR-DQ haplotypes were handled as single units for association and clustering because linkage in the cohort was strong. Across roughly 420 genotyped donors of the cohort, an average of approximately 200,000 unique TCR beta nucleotide sequences per donor were sequenced, and approximately 17% of those sequences were non-productive. Summary of the overall study and its limitations: Specific HLA alleles were associated with 15,000 to 20,000 TCR beta sequences at a false discovery rate of 0.05 in a later analysis. It was suggested by the authors that the approach could potentially be generalized to other disease states and immunological phenotypes. Across donors, most TCR sequences were observed very rarely, whereas some public TCRs were present in many individuals. Only TCR beta chains were sequenced in this cohort, and the absence of alpha or paired-chain data limited detectable features. Sequencing depth was assumed to be roughly uniform across donors in the presence/absence analyses, though that assumption may not hold. A few of the identified cytomegalovirus-associated TCR beta chains were confirmed in vitro to be specific for cytomegalovirus antigens. Because some donors lacked HLA typing at each locus, the association tests relied only on the typed subset. Some IMGT-functional V segments, including TRBV6-2 and TRBV6-3, could not be distinguished by the 87-base-pair reads and were therefore excluded. In a later analysis, most CMV-associated TCR beta chains were found to appear HLA-restricted, with HLA associations seemingly driven largely by CMV exposure. In an earlier analysis of a few hundred of the donors, most TCR beta V segments were observed in productive rearrangements about 90% or about 30% of the time, broadly matching IMGT annotations. Immune exposure information for the cohort was limited to CMV serostatus. In both the original and validation cohorts, the classifier was reported to diagnose cytomegalovirus status with high specificity and sensitivity. Compared with equally common non-associated chains, HLA-associated TCR beta chains in a later analysis were more clonally expanded and had lower generation probabilities. In a later analysis, the rate of TCR association differed among HLA loci, with DRB1 alleles having the most associated TCRs and HLA-C alleles having the fewest. Because counts were too low, seventeen rarely observed V segments, including chromosome 9 orphons, were excluded from the earlier analysis of several hundred of the donors. An association between a missense DCLRE1C variant and V-gene and J-gene trimming of TCR beta chains was found in a later genetic analysis and replicated in an independent cohort. Assigning TCR associations to individual alleles was difficult when HLA alleles, especially DR and DQ, strongly co-occurred. A cluster of highly shared sequence variants was judged likely to represent a technical artifact of the sequencing pipeline. Compared with the 666-donor mean, donors in an Asian-associated ancestry cluster had fewer N-insertions in productive TCRs, according to a later genetic analysis. In a later analysis, several top co-occurrence clusters were reported to appear linked to parvovirus B19, influenza, CMV and Epstein-Barr virus. A further reported finding was that TCR beta sequences accurately predicted the HLA-A and HLA-B alleles for most subjects in the first cohort. In the study, 164 TCR beta chains were listed as associated with cytomegalovirus. Correlated functional status among segregating V segments might be attributable to linkage disequilibrium, but an unknown experimental factor could not be ruled out.

Library generation was performed with the immunoSEQ multiplex PCR assay. For the multiplex PCR, a mixture combining 60 forward primers for TCR Vbeta segments and 13 reverse primers for TCR Jbeta segments was used. The CDR3 region of rearranged TCR beta genes was amplified from genomic DNA by a multiplex PCR assay. The amplified TCR beta libraries were sequenced on the Illumina HiSeq System as 87-base-pair reads. Turning to the authors' computational methods: Across the 640 or so repertoires, a later analysis counted around 80 million unique TCR beta chains, approximately 12 million of which were shared by at least two donors. A nearest-neighbor algorithm error-corrected the raw reads and collapsed the reads into unique sequences, merging closely related sequences to remove PCR and sequencing errors. Alignment of CDR3 sequences to IMGT reference sequences was used to assign V, D and J gene segments. Each retained sequence needed at least a six-nucleotide match to both a V gene segment and a J gene segment. A rearrangement was called productive if the CDR3 had no stop codons and remained in frame with V and J, and every other rearrangement was called non-productive. CDR3 was defined by IMGT convention, running from the second conserved V-encoded cysteine to the conserved J-encoded phenylalanine. In an earlier analysis of 500 to 650 of the donors, sequences lacking an unambiguous match to a single V gene segment were excluded. An earlier analysis of fewer than 650 of the donors classified V segments as functional when productive rearrangements were above 56.7% and as segregating when the standard deviation between donors was above 5%. A statistical classification framework was developed to diagnose cytomegalovirus status using the catalog of TCR beta chain sequences. In a later analysis, V and J genes were assigned by comparing TCR nucleotide sequences against IMGT/GENE-DB human TR gene sequences. In a later analysis, CDR3 sequences and most-parsimonious VDJ recombination scenarios were assigned using the TCRdist pipeline. In a later analysis, each TCR beta chain was defined by its CDR3 amino acid sequence together with its V-gene family, and reads lacking a unique V-gene family were excluded. In a later analysis, around 650 highly shared, low-generation-probability nucleotide sequences were removed to address suspected cross-contamination and a sequencing artifact. A later analysis calculated a clonal expansion index for each public chain from normalized within-repertoire ranks of inferred template counts. In a later analysis, generation probabilities were computed using a VDJ recombination model fitted to out-of-frame rearrangements, and the results were checked against IGoR. A later analysis scored TCR-TCR, TCR-HLA and TCR-CMV co-occurrence with hypergeometric tests, applying a repertoire-size bias correction to TCR pairs. False discovery rates were estimated in a later analysis by permuting HLA or CMV assignments 20 times. In a later analysis, co-occurring TCRs were grouped using DBSCAN, and TCRdist sequence similarity was added for clustering within HLA-allele-positive subsets. Co-occurrence clustering excluded repertoires with fewer than 30,000 or more than 120,000 public chains, plus five with anomalous nucleotide sharing. TCRdb retrieved this table from immuneACCESS and kept in-frame rearrangements only. Not all clones are present; in checked studies, unresolved V genes account for under half, and no reason is known for the remainder. Clone size and the V and J calls come from that table; the DNA yielded D and trimming. Here the sample has 90,000 to 140,000 clones; about four fifths occur a single time. The top ten clonotypes cover approximately 2% of the sample.

The germline V gene encodes CDR1 MNHEY and CDR2 SMNVEV (reference sequence). From cysteine to phenylalanine, the CDR3 is 14 amino acids long. The entry retains the CDR3 DNA only, 42 bases that are in frame from base 1. The V end loses 6 bases and the J end loses 2 bases, and a stretch of 8 bases separates them. The cohort was made up of approximately 670 healthy bone marrow donors. At the time of sampling, all cohort members were nominally healthy, though unrecorded immune exposures were likely present. The donor tested CMV seronegative, placing the donor among the approximately 400 seronegative members of the cohort. Every donor gave a peripheral blood sample, and the peripheral blood mononuclear cells from that sample were used for TCR beta sequencing. The Qiagen DNeasy Blood Extraction Kit was used to extract genomic DNA from the blood cell samples.

Rearrangement joined TRBV27 to TRBJ1-6; a tentative D call is TRBD1 (5 bases match). The sequence derives from a man in his thirties or forties in good health and CMV-seronegative. What was sequenced was PBMCs. This receptor has the CDR3 CASRGGTYNSPLHF. Read as DNA, the sequence is TGTGCCAGCAGGGGGGGGACCTATAATTCACCCCTCCACTTT.